This T cell receptor (beta chain) was recovered during a study of blood T cell repertoires in COVID-19 (dated by TCRdb to 2020 to 2021). The study in broad terms: Samples from collaborators originated in the United States, Italy and Spain and spanned both the acute and convalescent phases of COVID-19. The material from the prospective study consisted of cDNA or gDNA derived from T cells, B-cell-depleted T cells, or PBMCs. The dataset comprised deeply sampled blood TCRbeta repertoires from subjects exposed to, actively infected with, or recovered from COVID-19. A freely available public database, intended as a resource for researchers studying the immune response to SARS-CoV-2, is where the repertoires were released. Samples were obtained from the ongoing ImmuneRACE study (first 160 participants) and from 1,200 or so subjects provided by 6 global collaborators. Sample metadata almost always included a de-identified subject ID, COVID-19 status, age in years and sex. Where available, HLA class I and class II types were taken from metadata supplied by the sample provider and were not determined by assay-based typing. General study outcomes and caveats: The quantity of clinical and demographic metadata differed by source and by participant and was supplied without curation.

Note on this clone: Its antigen is not yet known. Base qualities are missing; no much larger clone stands one base away.

Including cysteine and phenylalanine, the CDR3 has 15 amino acids. Of all the DNA, just the CDR3 is kept, 45 bases in frame from base 1. Here V drops 5 bases and J drops 2 bases, and the junction holds 4 bases not matched to any gene. Per the germline V gene, SGHAT is the CDR1 and FQNNGV is the CDR2. TCRbeta CDR3 regions were amplified from genomic DNA by means of the immunoSEQ Assay, a bias-controlled multiplex PCR. The paper's data handling went like this. Nucleated cell counts per sample were estimated from amplification of reference gene primers within the assay. To quantify the absolute abundance of each unique TCRbeta CDR3 rearrangement, sequence reads were collapsed and filtered. For each sample, productive Simpson clonality was calculated as the square root of Simpson's diversity index across productive rearrangements. Entries here come from immuneACCESS through TCRdb and include only in-frame sequences with V and J called. Some clones fail to appear in such tables; in the studies checked, an unresolved V gene covers under half of the shortfall, and the cause of the remainder is unknown. V, J and clone size derive from that table, while D and trimming were established from the DNA sequence. The sample profile shows about 6,600 clones; roughly 87% of them were found once. The ten largest clones represent 7.5% to 9.5% of the sample.

The collaborating institutions used their own protocols to collect whole blood in K2EDTA tubes. For TCRbeta analysis, collaborator samples were shipped as frozen whole blood, as isolated PBMCs, or as DNA extracted from either sample type. The rearranged segments are TRBV11-2 and TRBJ2-5; TRBD1 lines up with 11 middle nucleotides. The sequence was obtained from a human donor in a cohort sampled during active COVID-19. The donor label of this sample is uncertain. The sample taken for sequencing was peripheral blood. This receptor carries the CDR3 CASSTWDRGQETQYF. The sequenced DNA: TGTGCCAGCAGCACATGGGACAGGGGGCAAGAGACCCAGTACTTC.